This T cell receptor (beta chain) was sequenced in a study of blood T cell repertoires in COVID-19. Study summary: There were acute and convalescent COVID-19 samples, and they came from the United States, Italy and Spain. Sources were T cells, B-cell-depleted T cells, or PBMCs; the material itself was cDNA or gDNA.

Per the study methods: Quantification of nucleated cells was approximated via reference gene primer amplification. Measured with immunoSEQ multiplex PCR; TCRdb has only the in-frame clones, and not every one. The DNA was the basis for D and trimming; V, J and clone size are from that table. Among hundreds of thousands of clones listed, 80% to 85% were seen once. Trimming stripped 4 bases from V and 6 bases from J, with 11 bases between. This CDR3 has 13 amino acids. Looked up from germline, CDR1 is SGHVS and CDR2 is FNYEAQ. The chain is built from TRBV7-6 and TRBJ2-3; D is uncertain. The sample consisted of peripheral blood. The receptor's source is a man aged 40-49 years with acute or convalescent COVID-19. The CDR3 nucleotides read TGTGCCAGCAGCTCAACCCTTCAGGATACGCAGTATTTT. It codes for CASSSTLQDTQYF.